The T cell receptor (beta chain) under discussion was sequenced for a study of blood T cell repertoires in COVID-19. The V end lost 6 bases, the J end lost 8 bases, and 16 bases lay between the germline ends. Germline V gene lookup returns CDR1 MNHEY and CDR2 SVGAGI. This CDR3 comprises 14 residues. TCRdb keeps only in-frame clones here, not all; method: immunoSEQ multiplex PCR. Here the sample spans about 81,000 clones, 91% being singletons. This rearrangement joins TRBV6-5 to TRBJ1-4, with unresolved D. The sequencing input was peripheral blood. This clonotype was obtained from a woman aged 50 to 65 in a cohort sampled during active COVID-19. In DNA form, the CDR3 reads TGTGCCAGCAGGACCGGTCCGGCGGGGGAAAAACTGTTTTTT. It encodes CASRTGPAGEKLFF.